This T cell receptor (beta chain) was found in a study of early T cells in non-severe SARS-CoV-2 infection. In regard to this clonotype: Antigen specificity is unknown.

Individual cDNA molecules carried attached unique molecular identifiers. TCRdb re-derived calls from the 5' RACE reads in MiXCR, one entry per CDR3 protein. There are roughly 80,000 distinct CDR3 sequences in the sample; over 13% occur only once, and 3% to 3.5% lies in the top ten. Findings and caveats of the study: Matching with VDJdb favored anti-spike CD8 responses (missing private and CD4 specificities).

The CDR3 sequence is 14 residues long. The V gene's germline CDR1 is SGHTA and CDR2 FQGNSA. The V end was cut by 3 bases, the J end by 1 base, with 7 bases between. Sequenced material: whole blood. The chain has TRBV7-2 and TRBJ1-5, with no clear D. This TCR was sampled from an adult who was a healthcare worker with PCR-confirmed SARS-CoV-2 infection or an uninfected control (not recorded which). For the CDR3, the DNA is TGTGCCAGCAGCTTCGTCGGAAGCAATCAGCCCCAGCATTTT. This translates into CASSFVGSNQPQHF.